These 27 T cell receptor beta chains were sequenced from one sample in a study of STAT5B mutations in CD4+ large granular lymphocyte leukemia. The method was immunoSEQ multiplex PCR; TCRdb's version includes in-frame clones alone and lacks a portion of them. In the table there are about 33,000 clones, around 74% of which are singletons. Sample: CD4+ T cells from blood buffy coats. Receptors originate from a human donor in good health.

This clone has a handful of counts. The CDR3 region is CASSYDSSGANVLTF. CDR3 coding DNA: TGTGCCAGCAGCTACGACAGCTCTGGGGCCAACGTCCTGACTTTC. The J gene is TRBJ2-6, the V gene TRBV2; D may be TRBD1 (5 bases). The CDR3 covers 15 residues. Deletions cut 6 bases from V and 0 bases from J, with 9 bases between. CDR1 is SNHLY and CDR2 is FYNNEI in the germline V gene.

The chain is built from TRBV30 and TRBJ2-5; possible D gene TRBD2, 5 bases. Trimming stripped 2 bases from V and 3 bases from J, with 13 bases between. The CDR3 runs to 14 residues. Germline V gene data show CDR1 as GTSNPN and CDR2 as SVGIG (reference sequence). The CDR3: CAWSSTWGEETQYF. The CDR3 DNA is TGTGCCTGGAGTTCTACATGGGGAGAAGAGACCCAGTACTTC.

This clone was found a few times. This chain uses TRBV30 with TRBJ1-1; D gene unclear. Germline V gene data show CDR1 as GTSNPN and CDR2 as SVGIG (reference sequence). Deletions cut 5 bases from V and 0 bases from J, with 22 bases between. The CDR3 is made up of 17 amino acids. For the CDR3, the DNA is TGTGCCTGGGGAGGGATCCAAGCCAGGACGATGAACACTGAAGCTTTCTTT. This codes for CAWGGIQARTMNTEAFF.

The V gene is TRBV7-2, the J gene TRBJ2-7; 9 positions agree with TRBD1. The germline V gene encodes CDR1 SGHTA and CDR2 FQGNSA. The CDR3 covers 14 residues. Germline trimming cut 5 bases from V and 3 bases from J; bases unmatched to any gene: 5. The CDR3 DNA follows: TGTGCCAGCAGCCGTGACAGGGGGTACTACGAGCAGTACTTC. Residues: CASSRDRGYYEQYF. The full variable domain, with the rest looked up from reference TRBV7-2 and TRBJ2-7, is GAGVSQSPSNKVTEKGKDVELRCDPISGHTALYWYRQSLGQGLEFLIYFQGNSAPDKSGLPSDRFSAERTGGSVSTLTIQRTQQEDSAVYLCASSRDRGYYEQYFGPGTRLTVT.

The CDR3 DNA reads TGTGCCAGCAGCTTGTCGAGTGAAGCTTTCTTT. It codes for CASSLSSEAFF. This rearrangement joins TRBV5-6 to TRBJ1-1; D gene unclear. This CDR3 comprises 11 residues. V lost 1 base, J lost 7 bases, and 5 bases lay in between. Germline CDR1 and CDR2: SGHDT and YYEEEE.

This clone was seen a handful of times. The V and J genes are TRBV5-6 and TRBJ1-1, with 8 bases aligning to TRBD1. This CDR3 spans 14 amino acids. Germline trimming cut 3 bases from V and 5 bases from J; bases unmatched to any gene: 6. CDR1 and CDR2 from the germline V gene are SGHDT and YYEEEE. CDR3 sequence reads: CASSSDRGRTEAFF. CDR3 DNA: TGTGCCAGCAGCTCTGACAGGGGAAGGACTGAAGCTTTCTTT.

In its sample, this clone was seen once. This chain uses TRBV19 with TRBJ1-5, with 9 bases identical to TRBD1. Per germline, CDR1 LNHDA and CDR2 SQIVND (reference sequence). There are 17 residues in the CDR3. The junction had 13 bases not matched to a gene; V was cut back by 7 bases and J by 3 bases. The chain's CDR3 is CASTSKRTGAFNQPQHF. In DNA form, the CDR3 reads TGTGCCAGTACCTCGAAAAGGACAGGGGCCTTCAATCAGCCCCAGCATTTT. Filled out from reference TRBV19 and TRBJ1-5, the complete variable domain reads DGGITQSPKYLFRKEGQNVTLSCEQNLNHDAMYWYRQDPGQGLRLIYYSQIVNDFQKGDIAEGYSVSREKKESFPLTVTSAQKNPTAFYLCASTSKRTGAFNQPQHFGDGTRLSIL.

V is TRBV6-5 and J is TRBJ2-5; 7 bases align to TRBD1. J lost 5 bases, V lost 6 bases, and 9 bases had no gene match. Germline V gives CDR1 MNHEY, CDR2 SVGAGI. The CDR3 has 14 residues. This CDR3 is CASRYRGADETQYF. For the CDR3, the DNA is TGTGCCAGCAGGTACAGGGGCGCGGATGAGACCCAGTACTTC.

The V call is TRBV5-4, the J call TRBJ2-5, with 7 bases aligning to TRBD1. The CDR3 length is 15 residues. Per germline, CDR1 SGHNT and CDR2 YYREEE (reference sequence). V lost 4 bases and J lost 5; bases outside the gene matches: 11. CDR3 region: CASSPTDRVRETQYF. The CDR3 nucleotides are TGTGCCAGCAGCCCAACTGACAGGGTGAGGGAGACCCAGTACTTC.

The chain has TRBV7-6 and TRBJ1-6; D unresolved. The CDR3 length is 15 residues. In germline, CDR1 is SGHVS, CDR2 FNYEAQ. With 1 base removed from V and 7 bases from J, the gap between germline ends came to 11 bases. CDR3 sequence reads: CASSLVEGLNSPLHF. The CDR3 bases are TGTGCCAGCAGCTTAGTAGAAGGGTTAAATTCACCCCTCCACTTT. Combining the CDR3 with reference TRBV7-6 and TRBJ1-6 gives the whole variable domain GAGVSQSPRYKVTKRGQDVALRCDPISGHVSLYWYRQALGQGPEFLTYFNYEAQQDKSGLPNDRFSAERPEGSISTLTIQRTEQRDSAMYRCASSLVEGLNSPLHFGNGTRLTVT.

The chain joins TRBV9 to TRBJ1-3; no clear D gene. Trimming took 4 bases from V and 0 from J, leaving 14 bases between them. Germline lookup yields CDR1 SGDLS and CDR2 YYNGEE. The CDR3 sequence is 16 residues long. The CDR3 DNA follows: TGTGCCAGCAGCCAACGTGACGGATTCTCTGGAAACACCATATATTTT. Its translation is CASSQRDGFSGNTIYF.

A few counts support this clone. The chain links TRBV4-3 to TRBJ2-3; 9 nucleotides agree with TRBD2. The CDR3 covers 15 residues. J was trimmed by 3 bases and V by 1 base; bases with no gene match: 2. Germline lookup yields CDR1 LGHNA and CDR2 YSLEER. For the CDR3, the DNA is TGCGCCAGCAGCCAAGGTAGCGGGAGAACAGATACGCAGTATTTT. This encodes CASSQGSGRTDTQYF.

There are a few counts of this clone. The chain is built from TRBV6-5 and TRBJ2-7; the D is unclear. Between the trimmed V and J ends, which lost 9 bases and 2 bases, there was a span of 20 bases. Germline V gives CDR1 MNHEY, CDR2 SVGAGI. The CDR3 spans 15 residues. The CDR3 nucleotides read TGTGCCAGTCAACCAAGAGGTGCCTCCCCCTACGAGCAGTACTTC. Translated, it gives CASQPRGASPYEQYF.

The V gene is TRBV2, the J gene TRBJ2-7; D is possibly TRBD2 (7 bases). CDR1 and CDR2 (germline): SNHLY, FYNNEI. The CDR3 covers 14 residues. Deletions cut 6 bases from V and 3 bases from J, with 15 bases between. The CDR3 loop reads CASRTGSGGYEQYF. As DNA, the CDR3 is TGTGCCAGCAGAACAGGGTCGGGAGGCTACGAGCAGTACTTC.

The chain uses TRBV2 and TRBJ1-4, with TRBD1 as a possible D gene (5 bases). The CDR3 extends over 14 amino acids. V dropped 5 bases and J dropped 3 bases, with 10 bases sitting between them. Germline lookup yields CDR1 SNHLY and CDR2 FYNNEI. CDR3 bases: TGTGCCAGCAGTTCACCGGGGGCTAATGAAAAACTGTTTTTT. This codes for CASSSPGANEKLFF.

The CDR3 nucleotides read TGTGCCAGCAGCTTCGGTGAACCGGGACTTCAGCCAGATACGCAGTATTTT. It encodes CASSFGEPGLQPDTQYF. The chain uses TRBV5-4 and TRBJ2-3, with D possibly matching TRBD2 (6 bases). V lost 2 bases and J 4 bases, leaving 20 bases between the germline ends. The CDR3 length is 17 residues. Germline assignment: CDR1 SGHNT and CDR2 YYREEE (reference sequence).

The chain is built from TRBV2 and TRBJ1-5, with D uncertain. The CDR3 has 13 residues. CDR1 SNHLY and CDR2 FYNNEI come from the germline V gene. Between the trimmed V and J ends, which lost 7 bases and 9 bases, there was a span of 16 bases. This chain's CDR3 is CASTANKAWPQHF. The CDR3 nucleotides read TGTGCCAGCACAGCCAATAAGGCCTGGCCCCAGCATTTT.

This chain joins TRBV6-5 and TRBJ1-5; TRBD1 aligns across 7 bases. Per germline, CDR1 MNHEY and CDR2 SVGAGI. Unmatched junction bases numbered 10, after V lost 6 bases and J lost 5 bases. The CDR3 extends over 15 amino acids. As DNA, the CDR3 is TGTGCCAGCAGCCCTAGAAGACAGGGACATCAGCCCCAGCATTTT. Translated: CASSPRRQGHQPQHF.

This clone was seen only a few times. The chain combines TRBV7-9 with TRBJ2-1; possibly TRBD2 for D (5 bases). The ends were cut back, 5 bases at V and 9 bases at J, with 11 bases in the middle. This CDR3 region has 12 residues. Germline V gives CDR1 SEHNR, CDR2 FQNEAQ (reference sequence). The CDR3 region has the DNA TGTGCCAGCAGCCGTGCCGGAGGTGAGCAGTTCTTC. Its translation is CASSRAGGEQFF.

This clone was recorded only once. CDR3 region: CASSLAKPAGNEQFF. CDR3 DNA sequence: TGTGCCAGCAGCTTGGCCAAGCCCGCGGGGAATGAGCAGTTCTTC. The chain couples TRBV5-6 to TRBJ2-1; TRBD2 is a possible D gene (6 bases). CDR1 and CDR2 from the germline V gene are SGHDT and YYEEEE. V dropped 0 bases and J dropped 7 bases, with 14 bases sitting between them. This CDR3 has 15 amino acids.

The chain recombines TRBV6-5 with TRBJ2-5; D not resolved. The V gene lost 6 bases and the J gene lost 5 bases, with 13 bases spanning the gap. This CDR3 comprises 13 residues. Germline CDR1 reads MNHEY; CDR2 reads SVGAGI. CDR3 nucleotide sequence: TGTGCCAGCAGCTCGGAATTCGCCGAGACCCAGTACTTC. Its translation is CASSSEFAETQYF.

This clone was observed once. The chain combines TRBV10-2 with TRBJ2-7, with 7 bases lining up with TRBD1. CDR3 length: 13 amino acids. The junction had 2 bases not matched to a gene; V was cut back by 2 bases and J by 4 bases. Germline V lookup: CDR1 WSHSY, CDR2 SAAADI. CDR3 loop: CASSEGDSYEQYF. The CDR3 DNA is TGCGCCAGCAGTGAGGGGGACAGTTACGAGCAGTACTTC.

This clone has just a few counts. The J gene is TRBJ1-6, the V gene TRBV5-4; no reliable D call. The CDR3 has 13 residues. Between the trimmed V and J ends, which lost 4 bases and 7 bases, there was a span of 9 bases. Germline CDR1 and CDR2: SGHNT and YYREEE (reference sequence). The DNA of the CDR3 is TGTGCCAGCAGCAGGGAAGCGAATTCACCCCTCCACTTT. Translated: CASSREANSPLHF.

The V gene is TRBV6-5, the J gene TRBJ2-3; 7 bases align to TRBD1. CDR3 length: 13 residues. V shed 5 bases and J 6 bases; nucleotides not matched to a gene: 5. Germline CDR1 is MNHEY and CDR2 is SVGAGI. CDR3 coding DNA: TGTGCCAGCAGTCGTGACAGGGTTGATACGCAGTATTTT. Its translation is CASSRDRVDTQYF.

The J gene is TRBJ2-1, the V gene TRBV29-1; the match to TRBD2 covers 7 bases. The trim removed 4 bases at V and 9 bases at J, leaving 12 bases unmatched. The CDR3 has 14 residues. The germline V gene encodes CDR1 SQVTM and CDR2 ANQGSEA. CDR3 DNA: TGCAGCGTTGGTTCCCTCGGAGCGGGGATTGAGCAGTTCTTC. Amino acids: CSVGSLGAGIEQFF.

This clone was observed once. The genes are TRBV12-5 and TRBJ2-6; D call uncertain. The germline V and J ends were trimmed by 3 bases and 0 bases, with 15 bases remaining between them. The length of the CDR3 is 18 residues. Germline V lookup: CDR1 LGHNT, CDR2 FRNRAP. The CDR3 spells CASGFWSTTRSGANVLTF. CDR3 nucleotide sequence: TGTGCTAGTGGTTTCTGGTCGACCACGCGCTCTGGGGCCAACGTCCTGACTTTC.

This clone was detected a few times. CDR3 nucleotide sequence: TGTGCCAGCAGCGAAACAGGGCTGGAGACCCAGTACTTC. It is translated as CASSETGLETQYF. This sequence joins TRBV7-9 and TRBJ2-5; tentatively, D is TRBD1 (6 bases). CDR1 SEHNR and CDR2 FQNEAQ come from the germline V gene (reference sequence). CDR3 length: 13 amino acids. Trimming took off 5 bases at V and 5 bases at J, with 12 bases between the two ends.